This T cell receptor (beta chain) was identified in a study of quantifying T cell responses using KT2 cells. Overall study context: cDNA was made from DNase-treated RNA using alpha and beta constant primers. The second PCR was a qPCR stopped at a predetermined fluorescence threshold. Study-wide results and limits: At about one KT2 cell per 100,000 PBMC, KT2 sequences were still detected. Very high KT2 spike-in numbers caused saturation in KT2 sequence detection.

Concerning this clonotype: Its antigen is as yet unknown.

The CDR3 spans 14 residues. CDR1 is SQVTM, CDR2 ANQGSEA, per germline. V was cut by 0 bases and J by 5 bases, with 13 bases left in between. KT2, a clone with a known TCR, was spiked into unfractionated PBMC. A single-stranded UMI oligo with SP2 sequence was ligated to cDNA 3' ends. The first PCR ran 4 to 5 cycles with an equimolar RC1.1 and RC1.2 beta primer mix. TCRdb re-called the UMI-ligation and nested PCR reads with MiXCR, one entry per CDR3 protein. The table includes about 33,000 distinct CDR3 sequences, about a tenth detected once. The rearrangement links TRBV29-1 to TRBJ1-1; the D is unclear. Material: PBMCs spiked with cells of the T cell clone KT2. The clonotype comes from a human donor. The CDR3 region has the DNA TGCAGCGTTGAAGATCGGTCCCTGGGAACTGAAGCTTTCTTT. Protein sequence: CSVEDRSLGTEAFF.